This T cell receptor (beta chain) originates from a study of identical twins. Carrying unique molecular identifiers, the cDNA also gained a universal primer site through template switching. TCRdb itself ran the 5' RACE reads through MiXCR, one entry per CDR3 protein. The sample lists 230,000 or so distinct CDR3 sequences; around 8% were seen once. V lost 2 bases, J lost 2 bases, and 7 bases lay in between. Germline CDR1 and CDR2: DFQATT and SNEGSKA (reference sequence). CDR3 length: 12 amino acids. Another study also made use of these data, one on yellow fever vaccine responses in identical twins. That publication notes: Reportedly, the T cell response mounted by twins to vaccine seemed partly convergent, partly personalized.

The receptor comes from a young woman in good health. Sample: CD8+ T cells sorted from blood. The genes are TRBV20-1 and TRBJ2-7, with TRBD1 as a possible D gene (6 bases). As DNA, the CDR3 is TGCAGTGCTAGAACAGGGACCTACGAGCAGTACTTC. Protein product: CSARTGTYEQYF.